This entry lists 24 T cell receptor beta chains sequenced from one sample in a study of blood T cell repertoires in COVID-19. The repertoire was sequenced with immunoSEQ multiplex PCR; TCRdb's copy has only in-frame clones and lacks some. The table lists roughly 180,000 clones, about nine tenths of them singletons. Sequencing was carried out using peripheral blood. These receptors all stem from a man in his 70s with active or convalescent COVID-19.

The chain links TRBV12-3 or TRBV12-4 to TRBJ1-2; tentatively, D is TRBD1 (6 bases). The length of the CDR3 is 13 residues. V lost 5 bases and J lost 4, with 11 bases in between. The CDR3 region is CASSIRTAYGYTF. The CDR3 DNA follows: TGTGCCAGCAGTATACGGACAGCCTATGGCTACACCTTC.

The genes are TRBV4-3 and TRBJ1-2; 10 nucleotides agree with TRBD1. This CDR3 comprises 17 residues. The V gene end was trimmed by 0 bases and the J gene end by 5 bases; junction bases not matched to a gene: 9. Germline V gene data show CDR1 as LGHNA and CDR2 as YSLEER. The CDR3 DNA follows: TGCGCCAGCAGCCAAGAATTCAGGACAGGGGGAAGGTATGGCTACACCTTC. Amino acids: CASSQEFRTGGRYGYTF.

This clone was counted once. CDR3 sequence (DNA): TGTGCCATCACCTCGACAGGGGCCAACTATGGCTACACCTTC. Its protein product is CAITSTGANYGYTF. This chain links TRBV10-3 with TRBJ1-2; 8 nucleotides match TRBD1. CDR1 and CDR2 from the germline V gene are ENHRY and SYGVKD. V was clipped by 7 bases and J by 2 bases; unmatched bases: 6. The CDR3 covers 14 residues.

The rearrangement uses TRBV7-2 and TRBJ2-3; unclear D gene. The CDR3 spans 16 residues. Germline-derived CDR1 and CDR2 are SGHTA and FQGNSA. V was pared by 5 bases and J by 3 bases, with 18 bases between. CDR3 in amino acids: CASSEKSRTGTDTQYF. For the CDR3, the DNA is TGTGCCAGCAGCGAAAAATCTAGAACTGGGACAGATACGCAGTATTTT.

The V call is TRBV3-1 (or the pseudogene TRBV3-2), the J call TRBJ1-1; D possibly corresponds to TRBD1 (5 bases). Deletions cut 4 bases from V and 5 bases from J, with 11 bases between. Germline-derived CDR1 and CDR2 are LGHDT and YNNKEL (reference sequence). The CDR3 is 13 residues long. The CDR3 protein is CASSRTQVTEAFF. The DNA for the CDR3 is TGTGCCAGCAGCCGGACACAGGTTACTGAAGCTTTCTTT.

The rearrangement joins TRBV15 to TRBJ2-1, with TRBD2 matching 9 bases. Looked up from germline, CDR1 is LNHNV and CDR2 is YYDKDF (reference sequence). The CDR3 extends over 17 amino acids. The V and J ends lost 0 bases and 3 bases, in that order; junction bases with no gene match: 6. The CDR3 loop is CATSRDRAGGGYNEQFF. Here the CDR3 DNA reads TGTGCCACCAGCAGAGATAGGGCGGGAGGGGGCTACAATGAGCAGTTCTTC. Looking up the rest from reference TRBV15 and TRBJ2-1 gives the full variable domain: DAMVIQNPRYQVTQFGKPVTLSCSQTLNHNVMYWYQQKSSQAPKLLFHYYDKDFNNEADTPDNFQSRRPNTSFCFLDIRSPGLGDTAMYLCATSRDRAGGGYNEQFFGPGTRLTVL.

J is TRBJ2-3 and V is TRBV29-1; TRBD1 matches 7 bases. The CDR3 totals 15 residues. J gave up 1 base and V 7 bases, and 11 bases lay outside the gene matches. Germline CDR1 SQVTM, CDR2 ANQGSEA. The CDR3 protein is CSAVRQGLGTDTQYF. Written as DNA, the CDR3 is TGCAGCGCCGTAAGACAGGGCCTTGGCACAGATACGCAGTATTTT.

The gene calls are TRBV5-1 and TRBJ2-1; TRBD2 might be the D (5 bases). The CDR3 sequence is 16 residues long. Germline CDR1 SGHRS, CDR2 YFSETQ. V was shortened by 0 bases and J by 2 bases, with 12 bases between the two germline ends. The CDR3: CASSLAVGEAYNEQFF. The CDR3, as DNA: TGCGCCAGCAGCTTGGCGGTGGGAGAGGCCTACAATGAGCAGTTCTTC.

The rearrangement links TRBV6-5 to TRBJ1-2, with 7 bases fitting TRBD1. This CDR3 is 15 amino acids long. Germline CDR1 reads MNHEY; CDR2 reads SVGAGI. Trimming cost V 2 bases and J 2 bases; bases outside gene matches: 5. CDR3 region: CASSYRDSLNYGYTF. In nucleotides, the CDR3 is TGTGCCAGCAGTTACAGGGACAGTCTCAACTATGGCTACACCTTC.

The J gene is TRBJ1-2, the V gene TRBV19, with D possibly matching TRBD1 (6 bases). CDR1 and CDR2 from the germline V gene are LNHDA and SQIVND (reference sequence). Trimming took 0 bases from V and 2 from J, leaving 13 bases between them. This CDR3 region has 16 residues. The CDR3: CASSIDHAGANYGYTF. As DNA, the CDR3 is TGTGCCAGTAGTATAGATCATGCAGGGGCGAACTATGGCTACACCTTC. The entire variable domain, with the rest obtained from reference TRBV19 and TRBJ1-2, is as follows: DGGITQSPKYLFRKEGQNVTLSCEQNLNHDAMYWYRQDPGQGLRLIYYSQIVNDFQKGDIAEGYSVSREKKESFPLTVTSAQKNPTAFYLCASSIDHAGANYGYTFGSGTRLTVV.

The genes are TRBV9 and TRBJ2-5; possible D gene TRBD1, 7 bases. The CDR3 is 15 amino acids. The V end was cut by 4 bases, the J end by 2 bases, with 15 bases between. CDR1 and CDR2 from the germline V gene are SGDLS and YYNGEE. CDR3 DNA: TGTGCCAGCAGCTCTCAGGGGGGAGAGCAAGAGACCCAGTACTTC. This gives the protein CASSSQGGEQETQYF.

V is TRBV4-3 and J is TRBJ1-4; weak D call: TRBD1 (5 bases). V dropped 0 bases and J dropped 2 bases, with 7 bases sitting between them. Germline V gives CDR1 LGHNA, CDR2 YSLEER. CDR3 size: 15 residues. Here the CDR3 reads CASSQEGRTNEKLFF. CDR3 DNA sequence: TGCGCCAGCAGCCAAGAGGGGCGCACTAATGAAAAACTGTTTTTT.

This chain uses TRBV5-1 with TRBJ2-1; D remains unclear. The CDR3 has 14 amino acids. V shed 0 bases and J shed 8 bases, with 12 bases lying between them. Germline assignment: CDR1 SGHRS and CDR2 YFSETQ. The CDR3 loop reads CASSLAEVNYEQFF. As DNA, the CDR3 is TGCGCCAGCAGCTTGGCCGAGGTTAACTATGAGCAGTTCTTC.

V usage is TRBV30 and J usage is TRBJ2-7, with a tentative D call TRBD1 (6 bases). The V end lost 3 bases, the J end lost 4 bases, and 10 bases lay between the germline ends. In germline, CDR1 is GTSNPN, CDR2 SVGIG (reference sequence). The CDR3 has 12 amino acids. Written as DNA, the CDR3 is TGTGCCTGGAGCCTACAGGGATACGAGCAGTACTTC. Its translation is CAWSLQGYEQYF. The variable domain in full, with the rest retrieved from reference TRBV30 and TRBJ2-7, is SQTIHQWPATLVQPVGSPLSLECTVEGTSNPNLYWYRQAAGRGLQLLFYSVGIGQISSEVPQNLSASRPQDRQFILSSKKLLLSDSGFYLCAWSLQGYEQYFGPGTRLTVT.

The chain has TRBV12-3 or TRBV12-4 and TRBJ1-1; no definite D call. The germline V and J ends were trimmed by 3 bases and 2 bases, with 4 bases remaining between them. The CDR3 is made up of 12 amino acids. CDR3 sequence: CASSFLNTEAFF. The DNA for the CDR3 is TGTGCCAGCAGTTTCCTCAACACTGAAGCTTTCTTT.

The chain is built from TRBV6-5 and TRBJ1-2; 10 nucleotides line up with TRBD1. The trim removed 5 bases at V and 0 bases at J, leaving 3 bases unmatched. This CDR3 contains 15 residues. The germline CDR1 and CDR2 sequences are MNHEY and SVGAGI. DNA for the CDR3: TGTGCCAGCAGTCGACAGGGGGCGGCTAACTATGGCTACACCTTC. Its protein is CASSRQGAANYGYTF.

The rearrangement joins TRBV7-9 to TRBJ2-6; TRBD1 agrees at 10 bases. Trimming cost V 1 base and J 3 bases; bases outside gene matches: 6. CDR3 length: 18 residues. Germline lookup yields CDR1 SEHNR and CDR2 FQNEAQ (reference sequence). The DNA of the CDR3 is TGTGCCAGCAGCTTAGGCGGGACAGGGGATTTTGGGGCCAACGTCCTGACTTTC. Residues: CASSLGGTGDFGANVLTF.

The V gene is TRBV16, the J gene TRBJ1-5; D perhaps matches TRBD1 (5 bases). V was pared by 2 bases and J by 4 bases, with 12 bases between. This CDR3 comprises 15 residues. Germline loops: CDR1 KGHSY, CDR2 FQNENV. The CDR3 bases are TGTGCCAGCAGCCAAGTAAGGGGTTCTAATCAGCCCCAGCATTTT. This translates into CASSQVRGSNQPQHF. Complete variable domain (other parts from reference TRBV16 and TRBJ1-5): GEEVAQTPKHLVRGEGQKAKLYCAPIKGHSYVFWYQQVLKNEFKFLISFQNENVFDETGMPKERFSAKCLPNSPCSLEIQATKLEDSAVYFCASSQVRGSNQPQHFGDGTRLSIL.

V usage is TRBV3-1 (or the pseudogene TRBV3-2) and J usage is TRBJ2-5, with a possible D match to TRBD1 (6 bases). V shed 0 bases and J shed 5 bases, with 10 bases lying between them. The CDR3 runs 14 residues. CDR1 and CDR2 from the germline V gene are LGHDT and YNNKEL (reference sequence). CDR3 protein: CASSQDRGSETQYF. In DNA, the CDR3 is TGTGCCAGCAGCCAAGACAGGGGTTCCGAGACCCAGTACTTC.

CDR3 nucleotides: TGTGCCAGCTCACCCTCCCTGGAGGGCAGGGGGCGAGTTGAAAAACTGTTTTTT. This translates into CASSPSLEGRGRVEKLFF. The rearrangement joins TRBV18 to TRBJ1-4; 8 positions match TRBD1. V shed 3 bases and J 7 bases; nucleotides not matched to a gene: 16. The CDR3 spans 18 residues. The germline gives CDR1 KGHSH, CDR2 LQKENI.

The V gene is TRBV5-1, the J gene TRBJ1-2; possible D gene TRBD1, 6 bases. The CDR3 length is 14 residues. Germline CDR1 is SGHRS and CDR2 is YFSETQ. Trimming shortened V by 5 bases and J by 6 bases, and 17 bases separated the two germline ends. The CDR3 region has the DNA TGCGCCAGCAGTCCGGCGGGGGCCTCGGATGGCTACACCTTC. Its protein product is CASSPAGASDGYTF.

This sequence joins TRBV7-3 and TRBJ2-1, with 9 nucleotides matching TRBD2. The V gene end was trimmed by 1 base and the J gene end by 7 bases; junction bases not matched to a gene: 11. The CDR3 has 17 amino acids. CDR1 is SGHTA, CDR2 FQGTGA, per germline. CDR3 loop: CASSLSPGGRARNEQFF. In nucleotides, the CDR3 is TGTGCCAGCAGCTTAAGTCCCGGCGGGAGGGCCAGGAATGAGCAGTTCTTC.

The chain couples TRBV13 to TRBJ1-6; tentative D call: TRBD1 (6 bases). CDR1 and CDR2 (germline): PRHDT, FYEKMQ (reference sequence). The CDR3 totals 14 residues. Trimming took off 4 bases at V and 6 bases at J, with 10 bases between the two ends. The CDR3 protein is CASSSDSRNSPLHF. The CDR3 region has the DNA TGTGCCAGCAGCTCGGACAGTCGTAATTCACCCCTCCACTTT.

The rearrangement uses TRBV29-1 and TRBJ1-1, with 9 bases lining up with TRBD1. After removal of 6 bases from V and 5 bases from J, the junction contained 4 bases not matched to a gene. Germline CDR1 and CDR2: SQVTM and ANQGSEA. The CDR3 loop spans 12 amino acids. Here the CDR3 DNA reads TGCAGCGTCGACAGGGGGGTGACTGAAGCTTTCTTT. This encodes CSVDRGVTEAFF.